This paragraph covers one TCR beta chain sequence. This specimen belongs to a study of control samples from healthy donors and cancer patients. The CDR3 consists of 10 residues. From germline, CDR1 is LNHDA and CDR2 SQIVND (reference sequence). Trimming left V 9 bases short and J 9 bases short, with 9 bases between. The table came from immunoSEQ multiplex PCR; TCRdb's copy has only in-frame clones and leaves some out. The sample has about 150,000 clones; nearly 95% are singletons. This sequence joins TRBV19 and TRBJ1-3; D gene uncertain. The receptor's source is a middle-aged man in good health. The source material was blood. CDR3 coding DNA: TGTGCCAGCCCCTACTTCACCATATATTTT. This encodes CASPYFTIYF.